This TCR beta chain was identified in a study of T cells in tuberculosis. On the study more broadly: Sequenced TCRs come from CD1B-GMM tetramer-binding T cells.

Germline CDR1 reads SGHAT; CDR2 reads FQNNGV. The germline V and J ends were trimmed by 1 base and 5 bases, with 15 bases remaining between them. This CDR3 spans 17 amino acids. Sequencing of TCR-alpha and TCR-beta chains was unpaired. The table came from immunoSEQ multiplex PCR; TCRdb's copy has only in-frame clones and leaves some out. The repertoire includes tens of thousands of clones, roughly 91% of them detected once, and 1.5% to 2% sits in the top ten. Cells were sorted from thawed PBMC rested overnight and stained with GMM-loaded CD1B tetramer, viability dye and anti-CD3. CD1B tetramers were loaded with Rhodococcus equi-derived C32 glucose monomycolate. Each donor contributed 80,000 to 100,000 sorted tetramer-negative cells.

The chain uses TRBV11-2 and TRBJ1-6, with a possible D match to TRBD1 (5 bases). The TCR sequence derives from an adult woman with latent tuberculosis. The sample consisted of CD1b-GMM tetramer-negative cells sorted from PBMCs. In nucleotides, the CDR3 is TGTGCCAGCAGCTTAGGTCCTGCGGGGGTTCATAATTCACCCCTCCACTTT. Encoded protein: CASSLGPAGVHNSPLHF.